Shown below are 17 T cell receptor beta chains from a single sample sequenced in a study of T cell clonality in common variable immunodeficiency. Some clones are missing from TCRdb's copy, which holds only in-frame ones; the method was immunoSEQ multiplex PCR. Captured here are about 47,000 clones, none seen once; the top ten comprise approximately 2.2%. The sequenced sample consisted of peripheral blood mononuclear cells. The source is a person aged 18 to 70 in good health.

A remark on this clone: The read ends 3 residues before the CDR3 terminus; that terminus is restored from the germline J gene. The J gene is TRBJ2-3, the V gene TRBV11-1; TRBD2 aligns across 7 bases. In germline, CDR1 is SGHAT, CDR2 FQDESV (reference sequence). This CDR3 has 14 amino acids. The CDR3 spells CATPKRGGRETQYF. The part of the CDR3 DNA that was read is TGTGCCACTCCAAAGCGGGGAGGCCGGGAGACG.

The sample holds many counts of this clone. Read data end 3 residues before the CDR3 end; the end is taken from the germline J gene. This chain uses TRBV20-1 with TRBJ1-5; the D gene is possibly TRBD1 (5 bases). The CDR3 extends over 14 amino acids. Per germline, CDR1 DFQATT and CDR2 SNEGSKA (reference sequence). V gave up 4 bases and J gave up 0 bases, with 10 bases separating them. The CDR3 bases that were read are TGCAGTGCTACTCAGACAGATAGCAATCAGCCC. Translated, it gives CSATQTDSNQP. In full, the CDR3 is CSATQTDSNQPQHF.

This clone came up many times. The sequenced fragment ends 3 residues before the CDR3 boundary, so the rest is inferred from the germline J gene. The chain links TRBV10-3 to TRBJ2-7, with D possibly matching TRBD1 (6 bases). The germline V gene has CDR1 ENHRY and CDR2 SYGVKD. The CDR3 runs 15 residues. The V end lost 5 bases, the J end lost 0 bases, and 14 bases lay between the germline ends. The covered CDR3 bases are TGTGCCATCAGTCACGGGGACATCCGCTCCTACGAG. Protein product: CAISHGDIRSYE. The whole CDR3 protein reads CAISHGDIRSYEQYF.

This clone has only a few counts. The covered CDR3 bases are TGTGCCAGTAGTGGTGGGACTTCGAACACTGAA. It specifies CASSGGTSNTE. In full, the CDR3 is CASSGGTSNTEAFF. The gene calls are TRBV19 and TRBJ1-1, with D tentatively TRBD1 (5 bases). The read ends 3 residues before the CDR3 terminus; that terminus is restored from the germline J gene. CDR3 length: 14 residues. Trimming pared 5 bases from V and 1 base from J, leaving 11 bases between. The germline CDR1 and CDR2 sequences are LNHDA and SQIVND (reference sequence).

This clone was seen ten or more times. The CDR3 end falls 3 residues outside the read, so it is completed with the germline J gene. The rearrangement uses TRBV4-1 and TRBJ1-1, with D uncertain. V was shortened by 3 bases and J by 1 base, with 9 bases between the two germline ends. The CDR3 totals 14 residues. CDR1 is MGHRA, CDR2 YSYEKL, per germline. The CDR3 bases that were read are TGCGCCAGCAGCCAGGGTGACACGAACACTGAA. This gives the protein CASSQGDTNTE. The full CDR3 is CASSQGDTNTEAFF.

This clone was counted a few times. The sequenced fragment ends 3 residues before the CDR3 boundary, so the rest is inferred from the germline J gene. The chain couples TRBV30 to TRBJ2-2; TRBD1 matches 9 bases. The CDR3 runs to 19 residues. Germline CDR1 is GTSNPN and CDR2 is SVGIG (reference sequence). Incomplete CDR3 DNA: TGTGCCTGGAGTGTACAAAGTGGGACAGGGCCAGTATCTAATGAAAAG. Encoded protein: CAWSVQSGTGPVSNEK. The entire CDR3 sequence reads CAWSVQSGTGPVSNEKLFF.

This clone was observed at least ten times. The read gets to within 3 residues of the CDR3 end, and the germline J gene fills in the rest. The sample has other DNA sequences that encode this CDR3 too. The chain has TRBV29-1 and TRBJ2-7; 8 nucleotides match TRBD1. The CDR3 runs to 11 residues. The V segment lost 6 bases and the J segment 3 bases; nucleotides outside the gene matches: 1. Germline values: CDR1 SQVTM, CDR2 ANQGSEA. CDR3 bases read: TGCAGCGTAACAGGGGGCTACGAG. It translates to CSVTGGYE. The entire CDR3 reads CSVTGGYEQYF.

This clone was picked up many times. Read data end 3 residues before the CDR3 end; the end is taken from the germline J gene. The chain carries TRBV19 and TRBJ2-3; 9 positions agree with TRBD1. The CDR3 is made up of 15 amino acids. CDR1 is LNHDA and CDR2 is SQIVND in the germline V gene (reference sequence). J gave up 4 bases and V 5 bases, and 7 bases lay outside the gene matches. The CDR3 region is CASSPDRGRPDTQYF. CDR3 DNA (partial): TGTGCCAGTAGTCCGGACAGGGGAAGACCAGATACG.

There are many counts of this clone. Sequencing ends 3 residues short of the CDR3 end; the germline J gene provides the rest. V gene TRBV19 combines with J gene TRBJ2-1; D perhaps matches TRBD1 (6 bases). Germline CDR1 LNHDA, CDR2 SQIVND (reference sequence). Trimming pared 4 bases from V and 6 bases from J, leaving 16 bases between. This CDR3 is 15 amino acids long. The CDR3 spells CASSTPGTYPNEQFF. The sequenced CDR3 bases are TGTGCCAGTAGTACCCCAGGGACATATCCCAATGAG.

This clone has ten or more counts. This CDR3 is CASSLGDRQYEQYF. The CDR3 bases that were read are TGCGCCAGCAGCTTGGGGGACAGGCAGTACGAG. The chain combines TRBV5-1 with TRBJ2-7, with 8 bases fitting TRBD1. The CDR3 goes on 3 residues after the read ends, and that part is filled in from the germline J gene. V gave up 0 bases and J gave up 4 bases; unmatched junction bases: 3. The CDR3 loop spans 14 amino acids. Per the germline V gene, CDR1 is SGHRS and CDR2 is YFSETQ.

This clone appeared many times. CDR3 region: CASSWGDGSNQPQHF. The covered CDR3 bases are TGCGCCAGCAGCTGGGGCGACGGAAGCAATCAGCCC. V gene TRBV5-1 combines with J gene TRBJ1-5; maybe TRBD1 (5 bases). The observed sequence ends 3 residues before the CDR3 terminus, with the missing tail filled in from the germline J gene. CDR1 is SGHRS, CDR2 YFSETQ, per germline. This CDR3 region has 15 residues. V gave up 3 bases and J gave up 1 base, with 11 bases separating them. Looking up the rest from reference TRBV5-1 and TRBJ1-5 gives the full variable domain: KAGVTQTPRYLIKTRGQQVTLSCSPISGHRSVSWYQQTPGQGLQFLFEYFSETQRNKGNFPGRFSGRQFSNSRSEMNVSTLELGDSALYLCASSWGDGSNQPQHFGDGTRLSIL.

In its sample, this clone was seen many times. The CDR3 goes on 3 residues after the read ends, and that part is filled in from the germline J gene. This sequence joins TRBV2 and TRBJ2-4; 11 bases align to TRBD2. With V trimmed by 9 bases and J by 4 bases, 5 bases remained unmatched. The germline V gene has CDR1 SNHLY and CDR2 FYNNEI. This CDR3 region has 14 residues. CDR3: CASLAGGSKNIQYF. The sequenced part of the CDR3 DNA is TGTGCCAGTTTAGCGGGAGGGAGTAAAAACATT.

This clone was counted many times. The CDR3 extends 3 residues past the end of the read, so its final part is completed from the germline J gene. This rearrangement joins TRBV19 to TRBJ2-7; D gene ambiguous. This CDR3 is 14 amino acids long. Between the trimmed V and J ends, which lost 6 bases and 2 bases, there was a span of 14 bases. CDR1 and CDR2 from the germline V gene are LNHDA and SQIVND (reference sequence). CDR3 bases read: TGTGCCAGTAGCCCACAGATGGGCCCCTACGAG. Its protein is CASSPQMGPYE. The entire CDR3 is CASSPQMGPYEQYF.

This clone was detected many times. CDR3 DNA, as far as it was read: TGTGCCAGCAGCTCTGACAGGGGTACCTACAATGAG. Its protein is CASSSDRGTYNE. The whole CDR3 protein reads CASSSDRGTYNEQFF. The genes are TRBV7-3 and TRBJ2-1, with 8 bases that match TRBD1. The read ends 3 residues shy of where the CDR3 ends; the end is completed using the germline J gene. CDR3 size: 15 residues. Germline V gene data show CDR1 as SGHTA and CDR2 as FQGTGA. V was clipped by 4 bases and J by 2 bases; unmatched bases: 4.

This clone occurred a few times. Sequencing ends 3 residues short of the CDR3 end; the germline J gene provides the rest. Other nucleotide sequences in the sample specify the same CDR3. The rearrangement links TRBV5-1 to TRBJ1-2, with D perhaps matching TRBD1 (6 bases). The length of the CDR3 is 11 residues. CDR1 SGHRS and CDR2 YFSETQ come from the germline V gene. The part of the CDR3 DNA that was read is TGCGCCAGCGGGGACAAACAGACC. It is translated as CASGDKQT. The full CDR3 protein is CASGDKQTYTF. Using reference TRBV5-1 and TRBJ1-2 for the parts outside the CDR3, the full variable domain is KAGVTQTPRYLIKTRGQQVTLSCSPISGHRSVSWYQQTPGQGLQFLFEYFSETQRNKGNFPGRFSGRQFSNSRSEMNVSTLELGDSALYLCASGDKQTYTFGSGTRLTVV.

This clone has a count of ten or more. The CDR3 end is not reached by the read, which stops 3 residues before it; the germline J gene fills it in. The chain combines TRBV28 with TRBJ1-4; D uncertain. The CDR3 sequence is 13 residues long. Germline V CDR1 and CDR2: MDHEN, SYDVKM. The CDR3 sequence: CATSRQSLLKLFF. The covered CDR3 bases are TGTGCCACCTCAAGACAATCTTTGCTCAAA. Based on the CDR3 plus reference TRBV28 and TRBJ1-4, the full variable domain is DVKVTQSSRYLVKRTGEKVFLECVQDMDHENMFWYRQDPGLGLRLIYFSYDVKMKEKGDIPEGYSVSREKKERFSLILESASTNQTSMYLCATSRQSLLKLFFGSGTQLSVL.

The DNA read from the CDR3 is TGTGCCAGCAGCTTAGTTCGGCGTAGGGGGGGGGAG. This encodes CASSLVRRRGGE. The full CDR3 protein reads CASSLVRRRGGELFF. The chain carries TRBV7-2 and TRBJ2-2; tentatively, D is TRBD1 (6 bases). The read ends 3 residues early relative to the CDR3; the germline J gene fills the gap. The CDR3 contains 15 residues. Trimming cost V 1 base and J 8 bases, with 14 bases left between them. Germline-derived CDR1 and CDR2 are SGHTA and FQGNSA.